This passage covers 5 T cell receptor beta chains from one sample sequenced in a study of OX40 agonist ivuxolimab in advanced cancers. Library generation was performed with the immunoSEQ multiplex PCR assay. The table was pulled from immuneACCESS by TCRdb, which kept in-frame rearrangements only. Such tables lose some clones; where checked, under half of the loss comes from unresolved V genes, and the rest has no known cause. This sample has roughly 24,000 clones in its table, and about four fifths of those were observed once. The ten biggest clones cover about 25% of the sample. The specimen was CD4+ or CD8+ T cells sorted from blood, collected in a trial of the OX40 agonist ivuxolimab. These receptors were taken from an adult with an advanced solid tumor such as melanoma, head and neck, liver or kidney cancer.

This chain links TRBV29-1 with TRBJ2-2; tentatively, D is TRBD2 (7 bases). Germline CDR1 and CDR2: SQVTM and ANQGSEA. Trimming cost V 4 bases and J 3 bases, with 15 bases left between them. The CDR3 is 15 amino acids. The CDR3 DNA sequence: TGCAGCGTTGTGGGGGGGCGATATGACACCGGGGAGCTGTTTTTT. This translates into CSVVGGRYDTGELFF.

The rearrangement links TRBV5-8 to TRBJ2-3; 7 positions agree with TRBD1. This CDR3 spans 14 amino acids. V dropped 2 bases and J dropped 5; count of bases not matched to a gene: 5. Germline CDR1 SGHTS, CDR2 YDEGEE. CDR3 in amino acids: CASSFGTAKDTQYF. The DNA of the CDR3 is TGTGCCAGCAGCTTCGGGACAGCGAAAGATACGCAGTATTTT.

CDR3 in amino acids: CATSRDRANEQFF. The CDR3 DNA reads TGTGCCACCAGCAGAGATCGGGCGAATGAGCAGTTCTTC. V is TRBV15 and J is TRBJ2-1; D uncertain. V was pared by 0 bases and J by 7 bases, with 7 bases between. The CDR3 is made up of 13 amino acids. Germline assignment: CDR1 LNHNV and CDR2 YYDKDF (reference sequence).

The V and J genes are TRBV11-2 and TRBJ2-4, with a tentative D call TRBD1 (6 bases). V was shortened by 4 bases and J by 1 base, with 8 bases between the two germline ends. Germline values: CDR1 SGHAT, CDR2 FQNNGV. The CDR3 loop spans 14 amino acids. The CDR3 DNA follows: TGTGCCAGCAGCTCAGGACAGGCCAAAAACATTCAGTACTTC. Translated, it gives CASSSGQAKNIQYF.

The V and J genes are TRBV7-4 and TRBJ2-7; D remains unclear. Looked up from germline, CDR1 is SGHVT and CDR2 is SQSDAQ. With 5 bases removed from V and 6 bases from J, the gap between germline ends came to 8 bases. This CDR3 has 11 amino acids. The CDR3 DNA sequence: TGTGCCAGCAGCCTCCAGGTCGAGCAGTACTTC. Amino acid sequence: CASSLQVEQYF.